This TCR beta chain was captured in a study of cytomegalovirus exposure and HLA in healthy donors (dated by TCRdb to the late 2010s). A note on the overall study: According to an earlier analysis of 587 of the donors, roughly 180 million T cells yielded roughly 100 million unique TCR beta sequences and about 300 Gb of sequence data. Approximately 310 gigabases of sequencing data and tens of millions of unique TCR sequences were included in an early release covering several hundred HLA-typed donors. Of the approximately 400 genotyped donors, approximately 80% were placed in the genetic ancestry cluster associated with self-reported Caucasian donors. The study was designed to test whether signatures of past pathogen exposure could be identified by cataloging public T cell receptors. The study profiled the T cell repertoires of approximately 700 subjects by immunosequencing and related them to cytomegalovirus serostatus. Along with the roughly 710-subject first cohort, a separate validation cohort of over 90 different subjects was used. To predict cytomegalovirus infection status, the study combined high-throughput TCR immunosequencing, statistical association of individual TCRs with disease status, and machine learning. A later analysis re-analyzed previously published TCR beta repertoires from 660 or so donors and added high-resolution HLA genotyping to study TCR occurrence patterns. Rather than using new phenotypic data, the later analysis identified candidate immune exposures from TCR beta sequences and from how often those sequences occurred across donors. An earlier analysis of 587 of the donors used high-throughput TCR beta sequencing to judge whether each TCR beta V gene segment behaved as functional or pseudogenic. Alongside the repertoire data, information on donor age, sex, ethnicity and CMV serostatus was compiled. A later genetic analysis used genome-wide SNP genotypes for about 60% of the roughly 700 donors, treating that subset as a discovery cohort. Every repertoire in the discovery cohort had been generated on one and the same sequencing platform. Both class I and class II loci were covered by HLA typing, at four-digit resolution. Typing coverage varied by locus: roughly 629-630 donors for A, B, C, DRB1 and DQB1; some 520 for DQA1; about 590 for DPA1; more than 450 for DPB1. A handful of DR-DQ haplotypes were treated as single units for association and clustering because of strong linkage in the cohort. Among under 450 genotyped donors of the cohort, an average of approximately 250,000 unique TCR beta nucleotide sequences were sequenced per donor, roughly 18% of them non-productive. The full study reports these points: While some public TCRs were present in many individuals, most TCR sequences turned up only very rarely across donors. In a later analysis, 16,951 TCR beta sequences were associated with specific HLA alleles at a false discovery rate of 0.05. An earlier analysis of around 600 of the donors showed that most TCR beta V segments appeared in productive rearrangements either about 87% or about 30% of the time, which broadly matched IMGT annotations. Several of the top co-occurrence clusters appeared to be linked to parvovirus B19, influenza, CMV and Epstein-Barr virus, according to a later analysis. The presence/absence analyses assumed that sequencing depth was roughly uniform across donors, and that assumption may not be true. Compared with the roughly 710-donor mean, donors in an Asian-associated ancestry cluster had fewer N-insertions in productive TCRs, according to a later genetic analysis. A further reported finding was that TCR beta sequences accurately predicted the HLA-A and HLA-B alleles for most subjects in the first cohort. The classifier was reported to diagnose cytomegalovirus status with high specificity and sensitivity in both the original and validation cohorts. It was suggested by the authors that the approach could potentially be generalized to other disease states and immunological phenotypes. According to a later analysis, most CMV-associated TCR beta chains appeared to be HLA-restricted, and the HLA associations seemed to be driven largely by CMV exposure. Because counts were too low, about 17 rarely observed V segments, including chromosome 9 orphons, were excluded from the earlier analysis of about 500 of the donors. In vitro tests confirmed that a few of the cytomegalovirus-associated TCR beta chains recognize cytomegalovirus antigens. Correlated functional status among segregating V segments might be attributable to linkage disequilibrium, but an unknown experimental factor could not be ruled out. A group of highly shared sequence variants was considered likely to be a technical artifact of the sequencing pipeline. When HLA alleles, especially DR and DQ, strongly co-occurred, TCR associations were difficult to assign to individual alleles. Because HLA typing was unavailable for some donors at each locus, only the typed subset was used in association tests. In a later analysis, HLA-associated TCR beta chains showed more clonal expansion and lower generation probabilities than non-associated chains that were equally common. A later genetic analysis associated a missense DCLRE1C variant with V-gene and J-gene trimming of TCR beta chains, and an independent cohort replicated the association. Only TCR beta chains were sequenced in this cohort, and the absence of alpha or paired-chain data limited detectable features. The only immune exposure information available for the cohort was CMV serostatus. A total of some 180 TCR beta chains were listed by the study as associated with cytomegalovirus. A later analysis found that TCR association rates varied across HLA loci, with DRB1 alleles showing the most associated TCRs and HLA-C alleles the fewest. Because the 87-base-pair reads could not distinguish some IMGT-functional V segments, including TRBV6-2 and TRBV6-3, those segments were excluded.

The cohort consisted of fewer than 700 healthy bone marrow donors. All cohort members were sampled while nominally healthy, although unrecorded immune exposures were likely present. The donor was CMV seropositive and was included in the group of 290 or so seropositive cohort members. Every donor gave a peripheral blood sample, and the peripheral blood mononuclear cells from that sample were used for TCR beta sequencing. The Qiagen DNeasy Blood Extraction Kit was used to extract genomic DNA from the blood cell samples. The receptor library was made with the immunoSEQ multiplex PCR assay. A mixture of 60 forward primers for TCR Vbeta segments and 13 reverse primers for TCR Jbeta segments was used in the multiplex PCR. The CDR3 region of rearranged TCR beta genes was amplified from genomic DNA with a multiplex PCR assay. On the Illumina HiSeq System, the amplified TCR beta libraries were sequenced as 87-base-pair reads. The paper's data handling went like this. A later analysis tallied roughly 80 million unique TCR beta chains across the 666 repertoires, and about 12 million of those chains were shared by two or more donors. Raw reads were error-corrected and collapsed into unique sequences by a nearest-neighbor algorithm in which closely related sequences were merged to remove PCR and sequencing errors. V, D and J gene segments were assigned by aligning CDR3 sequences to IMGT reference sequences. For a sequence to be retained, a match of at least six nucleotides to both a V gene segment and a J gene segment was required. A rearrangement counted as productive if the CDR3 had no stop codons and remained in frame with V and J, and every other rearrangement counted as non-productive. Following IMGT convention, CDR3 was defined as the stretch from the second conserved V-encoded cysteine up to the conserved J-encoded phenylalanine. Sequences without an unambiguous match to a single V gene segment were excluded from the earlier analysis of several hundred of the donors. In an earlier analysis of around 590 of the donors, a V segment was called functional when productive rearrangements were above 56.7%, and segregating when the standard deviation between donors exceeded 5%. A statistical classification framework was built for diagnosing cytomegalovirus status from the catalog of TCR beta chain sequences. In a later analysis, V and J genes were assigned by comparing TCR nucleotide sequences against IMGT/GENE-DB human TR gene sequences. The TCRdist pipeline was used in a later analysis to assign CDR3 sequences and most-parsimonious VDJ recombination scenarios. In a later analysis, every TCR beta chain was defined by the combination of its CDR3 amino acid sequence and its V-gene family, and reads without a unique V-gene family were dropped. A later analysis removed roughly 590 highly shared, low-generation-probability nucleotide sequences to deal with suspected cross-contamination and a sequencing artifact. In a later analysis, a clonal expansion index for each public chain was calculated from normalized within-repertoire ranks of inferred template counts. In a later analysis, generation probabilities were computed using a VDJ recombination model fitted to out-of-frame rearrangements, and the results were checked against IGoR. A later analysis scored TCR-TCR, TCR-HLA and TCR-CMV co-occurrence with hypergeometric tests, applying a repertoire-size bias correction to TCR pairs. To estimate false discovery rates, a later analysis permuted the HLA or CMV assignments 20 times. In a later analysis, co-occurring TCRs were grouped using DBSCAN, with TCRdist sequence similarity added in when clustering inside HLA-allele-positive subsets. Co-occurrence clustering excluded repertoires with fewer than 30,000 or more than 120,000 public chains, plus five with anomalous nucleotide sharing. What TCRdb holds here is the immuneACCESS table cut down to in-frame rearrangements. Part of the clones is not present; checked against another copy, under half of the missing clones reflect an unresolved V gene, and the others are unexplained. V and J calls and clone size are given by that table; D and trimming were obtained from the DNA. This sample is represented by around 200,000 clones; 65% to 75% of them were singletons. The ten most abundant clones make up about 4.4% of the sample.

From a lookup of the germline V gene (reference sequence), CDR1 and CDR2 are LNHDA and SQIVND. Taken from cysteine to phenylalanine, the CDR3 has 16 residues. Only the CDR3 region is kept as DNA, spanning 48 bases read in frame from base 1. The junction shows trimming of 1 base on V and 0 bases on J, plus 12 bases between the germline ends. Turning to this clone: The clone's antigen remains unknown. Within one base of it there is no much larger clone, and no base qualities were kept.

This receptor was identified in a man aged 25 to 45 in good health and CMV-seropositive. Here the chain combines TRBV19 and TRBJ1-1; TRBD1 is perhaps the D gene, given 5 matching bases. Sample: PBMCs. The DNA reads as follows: TGTGCCAGTAGTATAGTCCCACAGGCCTTGAACACTGAAGCTTTCTTT. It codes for CASSIVPQALNTEAFF.